This TCR beta chain appears in the sequencing data of a study of shared clonotypes between healthy human individuals. As for the study in general: Each donor's CD4 naive and CD4 memory cells filled three plates apiece, CD8 naive two, and CD8 memory one.

Germline CDR1 and CDR2: MNHEY and SMNVEV (reference sequence). This CDR3 is 13 amino acids long. The V and J ends lost 3 bases and 7 bases respectively, with 13 bases between them. Per the original methods: ImmunoSEQ sequences covered only the junction and lacked quality scores; filtering therefore differed. Assay used: immunoSEQ multiplex PCR; TCRdb lists only in-frame clones, some missing. V, J and clone size were drawn from that table, and D and trimming were deduced from the DNA. The repertoire includes some 1.5 million clones, nearly 99% of them detected once, and approximately 0.44% sits in the top ten.

The sequenced sample was naive CD4+ T cells sorted from blood. Subset here: CD45RA+ positively selected. This TCR came from a young man in good health. V is TRBV27 and J is TRBJ2-7; no reliable D call. CDR3 residues: CASSFDRGLEQYF. The CDR3 DNA reads TGTGCCAGCAGTTTTGATAGAGGTCTTGAGCAGTACTTC.